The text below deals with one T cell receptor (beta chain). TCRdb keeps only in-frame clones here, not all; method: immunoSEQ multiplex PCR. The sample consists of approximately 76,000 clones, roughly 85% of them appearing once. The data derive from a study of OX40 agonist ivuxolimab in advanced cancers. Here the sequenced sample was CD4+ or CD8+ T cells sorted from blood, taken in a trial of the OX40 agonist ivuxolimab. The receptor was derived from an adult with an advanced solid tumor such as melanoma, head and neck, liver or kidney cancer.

In DNA, the CDR3 is TGTGCCAGCAGTGAACGGTGGGGCTACACCTTC. Amino acid sequence: CASSERWGYTF. The chain recombines TRBV6-1 with TRBJ1-2; no clear D gene. The V and J ends lost 2 bases and 8 bases respectively, with 6 bases between them. CDR3 size: 11 residues. CDR1 and CDR2 (germline): MNHNS, SASEGT.